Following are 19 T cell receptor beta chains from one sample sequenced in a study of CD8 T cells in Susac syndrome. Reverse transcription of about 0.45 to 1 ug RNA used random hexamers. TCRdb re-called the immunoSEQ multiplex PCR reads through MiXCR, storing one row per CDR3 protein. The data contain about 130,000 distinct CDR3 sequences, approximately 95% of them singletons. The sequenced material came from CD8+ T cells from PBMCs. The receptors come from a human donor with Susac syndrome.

The chain's CDR3 is CASSVDSGDYGYTF. The CDR3 coding sequence is TGTGCCAGCAGCGTAGATTCAGGGGACTATGGCTACACCTTC. The V call is TRBV9, the J call TRBJ1-2; tentatively, D is TRBD1 (6 bases). Germline values: CDR1 SGDLS, CDR2 YYNGEE. V was shortened by 0 bases and J by 3 bases, with 9 bases between the two germline ends. This CDR3 comprises 14 residues. The full variable domain, with the rest looked up from reference TRBV9 and TRBJ1-2, is DSGVTQTPKHLITATGQRVTLRCSPRSGDLSVYWYQQSLDQGLQFLIQYYNGEERAKGNILERFSAQQFPDLHSELNLSSLELGDSALYFCASSVDSGDYGYTFGSGTRLTVV.

For the CDR3, the DNA is TGTGCCAGCAGACACCCTTTGGGAAAGACCCAGTACTTC. Amino acid sequence: CASRHPLGKTQYF. V and J are TRBV21-1 and TRBJ2-5. TRBV21-1 is reported as a pseudogene. This CDR3 contains 13 residues.

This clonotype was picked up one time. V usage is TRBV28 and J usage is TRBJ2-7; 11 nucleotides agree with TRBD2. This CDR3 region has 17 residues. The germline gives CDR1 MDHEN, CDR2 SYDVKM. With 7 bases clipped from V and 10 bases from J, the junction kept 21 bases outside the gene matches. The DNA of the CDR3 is TGTGCCAGCAATGGTCTAGCGGGAGGAGGTCCCCCGGACTCCCAGTACTTC. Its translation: CASNGLAGGGPPDSQYF.

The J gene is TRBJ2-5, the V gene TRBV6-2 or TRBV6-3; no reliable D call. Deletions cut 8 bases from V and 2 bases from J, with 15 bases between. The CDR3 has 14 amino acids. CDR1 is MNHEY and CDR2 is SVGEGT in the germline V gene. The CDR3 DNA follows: TGTGCCAGCTCCGCGGAGTGGAATCAAGAGACCCAGTACTTC. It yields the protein CASSAEWNQETQYF.

DNA of the CDR3: TGTGCCAGCTACCAGAACAGGGGGCGCAGATATGGCTACACCTTC. It specifies CASYQNRGRRYGYTF. This sequence joins TRBV28 and TRBJ1-2; 9 bases agree with TRBD1. Unmatched junction bases numbered 12, after V lost 8 bases and J lost 5 bases. Per germline, CDR1 MDHEN and CDR2 SYDVKM. The CDR3 has 15 residues.

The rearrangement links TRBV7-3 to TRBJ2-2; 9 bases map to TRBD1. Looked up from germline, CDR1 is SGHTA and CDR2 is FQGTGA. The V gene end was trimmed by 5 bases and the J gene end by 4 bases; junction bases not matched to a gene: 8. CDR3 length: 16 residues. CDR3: CASSPLQGAVTGELFF. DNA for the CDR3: TGTGCCAGCAGCCCCCTACAGGGGGCGGTCACCGGGGAGCTGTTTTTT.

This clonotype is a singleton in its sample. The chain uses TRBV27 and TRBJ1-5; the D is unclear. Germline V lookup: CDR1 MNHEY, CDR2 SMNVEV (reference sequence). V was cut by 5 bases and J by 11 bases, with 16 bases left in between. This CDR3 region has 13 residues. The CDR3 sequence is CASSRVGLHAQHF. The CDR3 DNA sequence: TGTGCCAGCAGTCGGGTGGGTTTGCATGCCCAGCATTTT.

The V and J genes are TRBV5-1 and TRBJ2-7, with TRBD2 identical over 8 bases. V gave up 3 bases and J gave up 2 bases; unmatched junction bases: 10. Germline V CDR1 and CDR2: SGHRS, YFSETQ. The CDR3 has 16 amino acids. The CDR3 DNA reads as TGCGCCAGCAGCTGGGGGTTAAGCGGGGGAACCTACGAGCAGTACTTC. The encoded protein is CASSWGLSGGTYEQYF.

CDR3 DNA: TGTGCCTGGAGTGCCCTCACAGATACGCAGTATTTT. This sequence encodes CAWSALTDTQYF. The chain recombines TRBV30 with TRBJ2-3; D not resolved. The V end was cut by 1 base, the J end by 2 bases, with 4 bases between. CDR3 length: 12 amino acids. Germline values: CDR1 GTSNPN, CDR2 SVGIG (reference sequence).

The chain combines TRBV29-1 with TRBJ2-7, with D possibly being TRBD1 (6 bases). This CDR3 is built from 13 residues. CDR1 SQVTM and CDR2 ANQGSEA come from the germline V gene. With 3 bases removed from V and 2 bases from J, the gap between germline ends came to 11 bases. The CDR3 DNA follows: TGCAGCGTTGAGCAGGACAGAACCTACGAGCAGTACTTC. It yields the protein CSVEQDRTYEQYF.

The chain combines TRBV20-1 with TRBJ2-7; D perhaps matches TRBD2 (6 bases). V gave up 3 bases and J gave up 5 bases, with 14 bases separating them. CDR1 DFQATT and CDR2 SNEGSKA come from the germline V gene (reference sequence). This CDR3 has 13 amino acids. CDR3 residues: CSARGPGGNEQYF. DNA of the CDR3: TGCAGTGCTAGGGGACCAGGAGGGAACGAGCAGTACTTC.

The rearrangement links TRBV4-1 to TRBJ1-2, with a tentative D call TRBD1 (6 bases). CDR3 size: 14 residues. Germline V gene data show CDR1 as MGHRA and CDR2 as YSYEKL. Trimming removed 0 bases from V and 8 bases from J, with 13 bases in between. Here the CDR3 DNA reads TGCGCCAGCAGCCAAGATCGGGCAGGGGCCGGCTACACCTTC. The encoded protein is CASSQDRAGAGYTF.

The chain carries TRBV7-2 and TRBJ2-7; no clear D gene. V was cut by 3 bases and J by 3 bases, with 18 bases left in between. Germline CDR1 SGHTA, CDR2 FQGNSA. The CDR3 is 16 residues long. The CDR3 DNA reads TGTGCCAGCAGCTTTGTATACCCCTCAATTCGCTACGAGCAGTACTTC. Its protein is CASSFVYPSIRYEQYF.

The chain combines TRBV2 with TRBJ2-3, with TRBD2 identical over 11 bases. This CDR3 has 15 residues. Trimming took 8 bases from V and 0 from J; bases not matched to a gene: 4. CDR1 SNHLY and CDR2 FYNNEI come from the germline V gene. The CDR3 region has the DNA TGTGCCAGCTTCGGGACTAGCGGAAGCACAGATACGCAGTATTTT. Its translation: CASFGTSGSTDTQYF. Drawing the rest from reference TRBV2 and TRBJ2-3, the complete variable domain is EPEVTQTPSHQVTQMGQEVILRCVPISNHLYFYWYRQILGQKVEFLVSFYNNEISEKSEIFDDQFSVERPDGSNFTLKIRSTKLEDSAMYFCASFGTSGSTDTQYFGPGTRLTVL.

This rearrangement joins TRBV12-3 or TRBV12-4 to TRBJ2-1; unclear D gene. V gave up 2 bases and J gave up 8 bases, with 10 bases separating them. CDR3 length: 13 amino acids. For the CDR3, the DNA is TGTGCCAGCAGTTTACCCCGGGTGTATGAGCAGTTCTTC. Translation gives CASSLPRVYEQFF.

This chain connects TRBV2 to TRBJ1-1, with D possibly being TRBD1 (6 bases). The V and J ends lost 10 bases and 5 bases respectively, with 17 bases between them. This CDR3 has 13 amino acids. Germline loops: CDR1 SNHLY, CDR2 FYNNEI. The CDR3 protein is CATRTVGRTEAFF. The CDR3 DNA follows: TGTGCCACCAGGACAGTGGGGAGGACTGAAGCTTTCTTT.

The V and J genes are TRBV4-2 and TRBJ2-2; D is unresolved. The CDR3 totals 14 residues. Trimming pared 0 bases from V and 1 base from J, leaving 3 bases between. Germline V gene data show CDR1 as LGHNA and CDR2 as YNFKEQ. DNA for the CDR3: TGTGCCAGCAGCCAAGATGGGAACACCGGGGAGCTGTTTTTT. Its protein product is CASSQDGNTGELFF.

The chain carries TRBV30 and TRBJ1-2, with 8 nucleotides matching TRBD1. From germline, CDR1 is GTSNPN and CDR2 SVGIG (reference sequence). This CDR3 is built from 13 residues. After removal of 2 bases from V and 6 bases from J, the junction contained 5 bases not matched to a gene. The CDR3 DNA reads TGTGCCTGGAGTCGAGACAGGGGAAATGGCTACACCTTC. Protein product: CAWSRDRGNGYTF.

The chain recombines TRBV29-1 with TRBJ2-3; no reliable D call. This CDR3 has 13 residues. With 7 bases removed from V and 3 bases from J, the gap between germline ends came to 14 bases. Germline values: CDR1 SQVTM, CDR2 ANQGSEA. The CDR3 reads CSAHHRSTDTQYF. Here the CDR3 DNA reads TGCAGCGCCCATCATAGGAGTACAGATACGCAGTATTTT.